The 18 T cell receptor beta chains reported below all come from one sample, sequenced in a study of cytomegalovirus exposure and HLA in healthy donors. The PCR used 60 Vbeta and 13 Jbeta primers. The assay was immunoSEQ multiplex PCR, and TCRdb's table has in-frame clones only and misses some. The sample carries 55,000 to 70,000 clones, roughly two thirds recorded once. Sequencing was carried out using PBMCs. These receptors originate from a woman aged 45-60 years in good health and CMV-seronegative.

Turning to this clone: The sample contains more than one DNA sequence encoding this CDR3. The chain carries TRBV7-9 and TRBJ2-3, with a possible D match to TRBD1 (5 bases). Germline CDR1 SEHNR, CDR2 FQNEAQ (reference sequence). Trimming stripped 5 bases from V and 4 bases from J, with 10 bases between. CDR3 length: 13 amino acids. The CDR3 nucleotides read TGTGCCAGCAGCCCAAGGGGCCCAGATACGCAGTATTTT. This gives the protein CASSPRGPDTQYF.

The rearrangement links TRBV11-3 to TRBJ2-7; possibly TRBD2 for D (5 bases). Germline loops: CDR1 SGHNT, CDR2 YENEEA. The CDR3 length is 13 residues. Trimming cost V 2 bases and J 2 bases, with 7 bases left between them. Here the CDR3 reads CASSLSTTYEQYF. The CDR3 region has the DNA TGTGCCAGCAGCTTATCGACTACCTACGAGCAGTACTTC. Drawing the rest from reference TRBV11-3 and TRBJ2-7, the complete variable domain is EAGVVQSPRYKIIEKKQPVAFWCNPISGHNTLYWYLQNLGQGPELLIRYENEEAVDDSQLPKDRFSAERLKGVDSTLKIQPAELGDSAVYLCASSLSTTYEQYFGPGTRLTVT.

In nucleotides, the CDR3 is TGTGCCAGCAGTGAATTTCGGGTCTTACCCTGCAATCAGCCCCAGCATTTT. Translating it yields CASSEFRVLPCNQPQHF. This sequence joins TRBV25-1 and TRBJ1-5; no firm D call. CDR1 is MGHDK, CDR2 SYGVNS, per germline. The CDR3 length is 17 residues. The V and J ends lost 1 base and 2 bases respectively, with 15 bases between them.

V and J are TRBV12-5 and TRBJ1-5, with a tentative D call TRBD1 (5 bases). The CDR3 is 14 amino acids. Germline CDR1 and CDR2: LGHNT and FRNRAP. V lost 7 bases and J lost 3, with 13 bases in between. The CDR3 bases are TGTGCTAGTGATCAAGGGGCCCTCAATCAGCCCCAGCATTTT. Protein sequence: CASDQGALNQPQHF.

The chain recombines TRBV29-1 with TRBJ2-1; 7 bases line up with TRBD1. The germline V gene encodes CDR1 SQVTM and CDR2 ANQGSEA. This CDR3 has 14 amino acids. The J segment lost 3 bases and the V segment lost 4 bases, leaving 6 bases of the junction unmatched. CDR3 in amino acids: CSVAHRGDYNEQFF. CDR3 coding DNA: TGCAGCGTTGCTCACAGGGGAGACTACAATGAGCAGTTCTTC.

V usage is TRBV5-1 and J usage is TRBJ2-7; tentative D call: TRBD2 (5 bases). This CDR3 has 14 residues. The germline V and J ends were trimmed by 1 base and 6 bases, with 14 bases remaining between them. Germline V CDR1 and CDR2: SGHRS, YFSETQ. DNA of the CDR3: TGCGCCAGCAGCTTGACGTCCGGGGTGGGCGAGCAGTACTTC. Its translation: CASSLTSGVGEQYF. Filled out from reference TRBV5-1 and TRBJ2-7, the complete variable domain reads KAGVTQTPRYLIKTRGQQVTLSCSPISGHRSVSWYQQTPGQGLQFLFEYFSETQRNKGNFPGRFSGRQFSNSRSEMNVSTLELGDSALYLCASSLTSGVGEQYFGPGTRLTVT.

The CDR3 DNA reads TGTGCCAGCAGCCCTTCGGGGGGTACCCTCAATGAGCAGTTCTTC. Amino acids: CASSPSGGTLNEQFF. The chain joins TRBV7-9 to TRBJ2-1, with TRBD2 matching over 7 bases. This CDR3 spans 15 amino acids. Germline values: CDR1 SEHNR, CDR2 FQNEAQ (reference sequence). The V segment lost 5 bases and the J segment 6 bases; nucleotides outside the gene matches: 10.

The V and J genes are TRBV5-6 and TRBJ1-4, with 7 bases fitting TRBD1. The J segment lost 4 bases and the V segment lost 4 bases, leaving 7 bases of the junction unmatched. Germline CDR1 is SGHDT and CDR2 is YYEEEE. CDR3 length: 15 amino acids. The CDR3 reads CASSDAGTDNEKLFF. The CDR3 DNA follows: TGTGCCAGCAGCGACGCCGGGACAGATAATGAAAAACTGTTTTTT. Full variable domain (remainder filled in from reference TRBV5-6 and TRBJ1-4): DAGVTQSPTHLIKTRGQQVTLRCSPKSGHDTVSWYQQALGQGPQFIFQYYEEEERQRGNFPDRFSGHQFPNYSSELNVNALLLGDSALYLCASSDAGTDNEKLFFGSGTQLSVL.

The CDR3 nucleotides are TGCGCCAGCAGCTTATGCTCGGCGGGATATTCCGATCCAGCCCATAATGAAAAACTGTTTTTT. Amino acids: CASSLCSAGYSDPAHNEKLFF. The chain combines TRBV5-1 with TRBJ1-4; D remains ambiguous. CDR3 length: 21 amino acids. Germline loops: CDR1 SGHRS, CDR2 YFSETQ. Trimming stripped 2 bases from V and 4 bases from J, with 30 bases between.

The chain is built from TRBV10-1 and TRBJ1-5; D remains unclear. This CDR3 is 15 amino acids long. Deletions cut 2 bases from V and 4 bases from J, with 12 bases between. Germline V CDR1 and CDR2: WNHNN, SYGVQD (reference sequence). CDR3 DNA sequence: TGCGCCAGCAGTGAGGACAAACCCTCGAATCAGCCCCAGCATTTT. As protein: CASSEDKPSNQPQHF.

The V gene is TRBV27, the J gene TRBJ1-5; TRBD1 matches at 8 bases. The CDR3 totals 18 residues. Germline-derived CDR1 and CDR2 are MNHEY and SMNVEV (reference sequence). V was pared by 3 bases and J by 0 bases, with 10 bases of the junction left unmatched. This chain's CDR3 is CASSFPTTGVNSNQPQHF. Here the CDR3 DNA reads TGTGCCAGCAGTTTCCCAACGACAGGGGTCAATAGCAATCAGCCCCAGCATTTT.

Concerning this clone: One end of the junction is discordant with germline, which a read error may explain. The chain has TRBV6-5 and TRBJ2-1, with 8 bases fitting TRBD2. CDR1 MNHEY and CDR2 SVGAGI come from the germline V gene. CDR3 length: 15 residues. This CDR3 is CASSYYGTSPHEQFF. DNA for the CDR3: TGTGCCAGCAGCTACTACGGGACTAGTCCACATGAGCAGTTCTTC.

The genes are TRBV7-2 and TRBJ2-3; TRBD1 matches 9 bases. J lost 6 bases, V lost 1 base, and 5 bases had no gene match. CDR1 is SGHTA, CDR2 FQGNSA, per germline. CDR3 length: 15 amino acids. In nucleotides, the CDR3 is TGTGCCAGCAGCTTAGGGGGACAGGGTCCCGATACGCAGTATTTT. It translates to CASSLGGQGPDTQYF.

The V call is TRBV7-2, the J call TRBJ1-5; 7 bases line up with TRBD1. Germline lookup yields CDR1 SGHTA and CDR2 FQGNSA. This CDR3 has 15 amino acids. After removal of 1 base from V and 4 bases from J, the junction contained 4 bases not matched to a gene. The CDR3, as DNA: TGTGCCAGCAGCTTAGTCAGGGGGGAGAATCAGCCCCAGCATTTT. Encoded protein: CASSLVRGENQPQHF.

The chain carries TRBV6-6 and TRBJ1-5, with 7 positions matching TRBD1. The CDR3 runs 13 residues. Germline lookup yields CDR1 MNHNY and CDR2 SVGAGI (reference sequence). The V and J ends lost 2 bases and 6 bases, in that order; junction bases with no gene match: 1. The chain's CDR3 is CASSYGDSQPQHF. The CDR3 DNA follows: TGTGCCAGCAGTTACGGGGACAGTCAGCCCCAGCATTTT.

The CDR3 spells CASSLAGVQPQHF. The CDR3 nucleotides are TGCGCCAGCAGCTTGGCGGGGGTTCAGCCCCAGCATTTT. The chain uses TRBV5-1 and TRBJ1-5; perhaps TRBD1 as D (5 bases). Germline CDR1 SGHRS, CDR2 YFSETQ. Trimming shortened V by 0 bases and J by 6 bases, and 7 bases separated the two germline ends. The CDR3 spans 13 residues.

Of note for this clone: The same CDR3 arises from other DNA sequences in this sample as well. The V and J genes are TRBV11-3 and TRBJ1-3; weak D call: TRBD1 (6 bases). Trimming took off 5 bases at V and 1 base at J, with 6 bases between the two ends. From germline, CDR1 is SGHNT and CDR2 YENEEA. The CDR3 contains 13 residues. This chain's CDR3 is CASSTGSGNTIYF. The CDR3 coding sequence is TGTGCCAGCAGCACAGGGTCTGGAAACACCATATATTTT.

The J gene is TRBJ1-5, the V gene TRBV4-3, with D unresolved. The CDR3 extends over 15 amino acids. With 0 bases removed from V and 6 bases from J, the gap between germline ends came to 12 bases. Germline V CDR1 and CDR2: LGHNA, YSLEER. CDR3 DNA sequence: TGCGCCAGCAGCCAAGAAGCCGGCGGAAGTCAGCCCCAGCATTTT. Translated, it gives CASSQEAGGSQPQHF.